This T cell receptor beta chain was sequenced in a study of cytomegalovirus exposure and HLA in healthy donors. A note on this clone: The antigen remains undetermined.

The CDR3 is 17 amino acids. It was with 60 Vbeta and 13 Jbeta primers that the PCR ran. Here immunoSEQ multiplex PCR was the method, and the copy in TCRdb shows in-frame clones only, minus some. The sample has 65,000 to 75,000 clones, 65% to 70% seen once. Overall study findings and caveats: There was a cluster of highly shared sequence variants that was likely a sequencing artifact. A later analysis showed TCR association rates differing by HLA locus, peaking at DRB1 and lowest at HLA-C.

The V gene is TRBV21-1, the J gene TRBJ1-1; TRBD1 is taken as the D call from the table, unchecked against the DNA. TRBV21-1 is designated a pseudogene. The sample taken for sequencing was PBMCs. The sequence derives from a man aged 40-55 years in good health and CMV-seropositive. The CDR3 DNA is TGTGCCAGCAGCAAAGATGAAGGTGGACAACCCGGAGCTGAAGCTTTCTTT. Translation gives CASSKDEGGQPGAEAFF.